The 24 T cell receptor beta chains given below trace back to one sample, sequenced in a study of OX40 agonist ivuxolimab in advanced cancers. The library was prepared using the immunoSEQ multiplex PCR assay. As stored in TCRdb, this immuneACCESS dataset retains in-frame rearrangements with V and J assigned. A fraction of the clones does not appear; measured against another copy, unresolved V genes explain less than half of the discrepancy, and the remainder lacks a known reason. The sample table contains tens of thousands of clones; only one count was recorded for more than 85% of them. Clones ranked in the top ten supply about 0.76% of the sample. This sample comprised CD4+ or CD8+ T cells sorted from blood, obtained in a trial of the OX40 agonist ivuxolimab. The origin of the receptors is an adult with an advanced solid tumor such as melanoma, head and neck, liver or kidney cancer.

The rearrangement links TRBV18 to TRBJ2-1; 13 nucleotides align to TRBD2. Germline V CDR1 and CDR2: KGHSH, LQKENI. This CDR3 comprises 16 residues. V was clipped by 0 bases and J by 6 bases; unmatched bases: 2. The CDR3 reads CASSPPGTSGVNEQFF. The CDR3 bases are TGTGCCAGCTCACCACCAGGGACTAGCGGGGTCAATGAGCAGTTCTTC.

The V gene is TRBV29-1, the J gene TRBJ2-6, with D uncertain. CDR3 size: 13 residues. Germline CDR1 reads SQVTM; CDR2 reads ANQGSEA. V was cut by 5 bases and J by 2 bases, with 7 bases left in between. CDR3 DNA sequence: TGCAGCGTTTCCGAGGCTGGGGCCAACGTCCTGACTTTC. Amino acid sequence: CSVSEAGANVLTF.

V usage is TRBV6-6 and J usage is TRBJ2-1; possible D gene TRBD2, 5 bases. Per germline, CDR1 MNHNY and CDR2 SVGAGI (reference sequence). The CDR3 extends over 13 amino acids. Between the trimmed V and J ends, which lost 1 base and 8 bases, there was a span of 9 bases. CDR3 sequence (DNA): TGTGCCAGCAGTTACTTCCAAGCGGATGAGCAGTTCTTC. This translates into CASSYFQADEQFF.

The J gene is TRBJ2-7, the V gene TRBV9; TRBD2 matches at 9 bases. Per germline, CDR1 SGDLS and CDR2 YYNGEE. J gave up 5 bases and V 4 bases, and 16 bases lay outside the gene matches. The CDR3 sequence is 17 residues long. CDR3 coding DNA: TGTGCCAGCAGCCTATCCCCGACGGGGACTAGCCTTAACGAGCAGTACTTC. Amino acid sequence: CASSLSPTGTSLNEQYF.

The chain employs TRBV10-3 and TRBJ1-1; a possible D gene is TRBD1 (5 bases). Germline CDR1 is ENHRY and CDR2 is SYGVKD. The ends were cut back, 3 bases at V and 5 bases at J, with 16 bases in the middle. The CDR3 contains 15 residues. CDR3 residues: CAISDYRDPGTEAFF. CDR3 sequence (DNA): TGTGCCATCAGTGACTACCGGGACCCTGGGACTGAAGCTTTCTTT.

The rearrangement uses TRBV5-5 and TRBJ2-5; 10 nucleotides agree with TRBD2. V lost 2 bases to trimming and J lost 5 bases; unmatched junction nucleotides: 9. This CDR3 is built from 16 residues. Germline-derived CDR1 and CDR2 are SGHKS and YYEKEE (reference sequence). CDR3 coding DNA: TGTGCCAGCAGCTTCTCTAGCGGGGGCTTCGGGGAGACCCAGTACTTC. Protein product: CASSFSSGGFGETQYF.

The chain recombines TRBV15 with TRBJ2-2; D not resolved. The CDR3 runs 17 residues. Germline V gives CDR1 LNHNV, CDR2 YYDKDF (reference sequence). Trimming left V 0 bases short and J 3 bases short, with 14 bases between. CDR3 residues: CATSRDGVGRYTGELFF. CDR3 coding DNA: TGTGCCACCAGCAGAGATGGAGTCGGCCGATACACCGGGGAGCTGTTTTTT.

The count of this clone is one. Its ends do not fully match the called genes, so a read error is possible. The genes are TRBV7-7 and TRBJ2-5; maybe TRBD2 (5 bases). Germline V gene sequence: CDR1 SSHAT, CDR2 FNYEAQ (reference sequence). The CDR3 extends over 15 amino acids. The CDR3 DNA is TGTGCTAGCAGCTTAGGGCCCCCGGGGCAAGAGACCCAGTACTTC. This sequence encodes CASSLGPPGQETQYF.

CDR3 sequence reads: CASSLRGGISTYNEQFF. CDR3 bases: TGTGCCAGCAGTTTACGGGGGGGGATCTCTACCTACAATGAGCAGTTCTTC. The genes are TRBV27 and TRBJ2-1, with TRBD2 identical over 8 bases. J gave up 2 bases and V 2 bases, and 8 bases lay outside the gene matches. The CDR3 has 17 amino acids. CDR1 MNHEY and CDR2 SMNVEV come from the germline V gene (reference sequence).

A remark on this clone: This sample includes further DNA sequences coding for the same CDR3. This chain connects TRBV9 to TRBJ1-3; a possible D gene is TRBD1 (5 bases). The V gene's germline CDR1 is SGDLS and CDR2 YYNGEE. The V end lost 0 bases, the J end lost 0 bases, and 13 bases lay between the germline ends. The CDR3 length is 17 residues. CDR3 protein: CASSVGHEGNSGNTIYF. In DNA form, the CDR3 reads TGTGCCAGCAGCGTAGGACACGAGGGGAACTCTGGAAACACCATATATTTT.

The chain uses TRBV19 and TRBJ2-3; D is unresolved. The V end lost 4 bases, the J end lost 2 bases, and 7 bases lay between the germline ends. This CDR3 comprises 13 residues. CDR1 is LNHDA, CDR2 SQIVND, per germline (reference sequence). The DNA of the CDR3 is TGTGCCAGTAGTAACCTTGACACAGATACGCAGTATTTT. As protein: CASSNLDTDTQYF.

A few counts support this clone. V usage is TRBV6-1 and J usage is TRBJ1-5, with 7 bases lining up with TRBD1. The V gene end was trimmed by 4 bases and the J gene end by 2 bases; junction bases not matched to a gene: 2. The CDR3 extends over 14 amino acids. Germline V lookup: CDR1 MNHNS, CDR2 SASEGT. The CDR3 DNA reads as TGTGCCAGCAGTGTTCAGGGGGGCAATCAGCCCCAGCATTTT. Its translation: CASSVQGGNQPQHF.

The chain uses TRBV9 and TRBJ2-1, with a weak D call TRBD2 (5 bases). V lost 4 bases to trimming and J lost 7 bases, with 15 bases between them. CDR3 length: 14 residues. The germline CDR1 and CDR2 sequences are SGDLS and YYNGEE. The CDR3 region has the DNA TGTGCCAGCAGCTTCGGACTCGATGGTAATGAGCAGTTCTTC. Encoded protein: CASSFGLDGNEQFF.

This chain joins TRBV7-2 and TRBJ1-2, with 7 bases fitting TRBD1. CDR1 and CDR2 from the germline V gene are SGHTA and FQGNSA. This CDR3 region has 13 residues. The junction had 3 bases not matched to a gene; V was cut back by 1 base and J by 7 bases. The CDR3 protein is CASSLGDRGGYTF. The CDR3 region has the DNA TGTGCCAGCAGCTTAGGGGACAGAGGTGGCTACACCTTC.

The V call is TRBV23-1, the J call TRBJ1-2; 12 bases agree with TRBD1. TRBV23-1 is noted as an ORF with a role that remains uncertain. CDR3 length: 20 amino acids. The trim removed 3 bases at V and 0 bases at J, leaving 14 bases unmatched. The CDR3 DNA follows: TGCGCCAGCAGTCAGGAACTTATCCGGGACAGGGGGCTCACTAACTATGGCTACACCTTC. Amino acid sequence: CASSQELIRDRGLTNYGYTF.

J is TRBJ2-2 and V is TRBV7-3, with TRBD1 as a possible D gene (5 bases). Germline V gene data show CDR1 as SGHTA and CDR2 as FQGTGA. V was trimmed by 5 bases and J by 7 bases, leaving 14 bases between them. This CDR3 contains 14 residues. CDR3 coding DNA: TGTGCCAGCAGCCCAAACTTAGGGGACGGGGAGCTGTTTTTT. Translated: CASSPNLGDGELFF.

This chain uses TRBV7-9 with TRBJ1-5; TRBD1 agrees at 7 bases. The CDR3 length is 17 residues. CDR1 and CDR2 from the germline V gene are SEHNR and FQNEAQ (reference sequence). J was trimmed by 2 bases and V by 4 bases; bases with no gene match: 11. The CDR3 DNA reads TGTGCCAGCAGCTGGGTTGGACAGGCGTCTGGCAATCAGCCCCAGCATTTT. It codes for CASSWVGQASGNQPQHF.

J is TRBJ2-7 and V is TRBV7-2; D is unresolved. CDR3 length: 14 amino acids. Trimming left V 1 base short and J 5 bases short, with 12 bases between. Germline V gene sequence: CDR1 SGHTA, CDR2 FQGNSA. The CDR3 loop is CASSLGLARHEQYF. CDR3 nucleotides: TGTGCCAGCAGCTTAGGTTTAGCCCGGCACGAGCAGTACTTC.

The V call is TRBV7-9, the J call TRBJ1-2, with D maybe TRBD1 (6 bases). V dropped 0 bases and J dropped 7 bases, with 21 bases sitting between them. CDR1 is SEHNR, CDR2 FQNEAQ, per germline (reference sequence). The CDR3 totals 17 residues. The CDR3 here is CASSLARVVAWGLGYTF. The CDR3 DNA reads TGTGCCAGCAGCTTAGCTCGGGTCGTGGCTTGGGGGCTTGGCTACACCTTC.

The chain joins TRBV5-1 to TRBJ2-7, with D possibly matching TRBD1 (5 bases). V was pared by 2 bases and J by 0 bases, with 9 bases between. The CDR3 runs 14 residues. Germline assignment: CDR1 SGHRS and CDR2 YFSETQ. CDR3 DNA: TGCGCCAGCAGCTTACAGGAAAGCTCCTACGAGCAGTACTTC. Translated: CASSLQESSYEQYF.

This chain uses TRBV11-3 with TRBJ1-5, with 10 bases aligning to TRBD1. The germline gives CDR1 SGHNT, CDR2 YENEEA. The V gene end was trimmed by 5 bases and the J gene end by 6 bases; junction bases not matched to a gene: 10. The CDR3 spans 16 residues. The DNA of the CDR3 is TGTGCCAGCAGCCCAATTTGGGGACAGGGGATTCAGCCCCAGCATTTT. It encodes CASSPIWGQGIQPQHF.

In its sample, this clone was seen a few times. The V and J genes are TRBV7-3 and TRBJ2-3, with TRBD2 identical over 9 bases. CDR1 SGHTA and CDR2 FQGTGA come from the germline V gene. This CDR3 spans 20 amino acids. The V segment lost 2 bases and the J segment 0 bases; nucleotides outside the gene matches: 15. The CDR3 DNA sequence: TGTGCCAGCAGCTTATCTTTAGCGGGAGACCAATATACTAGCACAGATACGCAGTATTTT. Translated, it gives CASSLSLAGDQYTSTDTQYF.

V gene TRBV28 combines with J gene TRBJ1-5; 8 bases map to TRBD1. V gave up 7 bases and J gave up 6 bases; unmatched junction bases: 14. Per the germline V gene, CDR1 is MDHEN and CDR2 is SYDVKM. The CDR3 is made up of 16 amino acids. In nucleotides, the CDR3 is TGTGCCAGCACCTCAAACGACAGGGGCCGGGGTCAGCCCCAGCATTTT. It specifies CASTSNDRGRGQPQHF.

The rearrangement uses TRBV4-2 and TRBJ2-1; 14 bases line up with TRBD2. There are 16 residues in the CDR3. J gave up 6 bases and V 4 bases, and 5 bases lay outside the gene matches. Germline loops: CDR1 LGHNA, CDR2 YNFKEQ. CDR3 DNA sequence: TGTGCCAGCAGCCCATGGGGGACTAGCGGGAGCAATGAGCAGTTCTTC. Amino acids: CASSPWGTSGSNEQFF.